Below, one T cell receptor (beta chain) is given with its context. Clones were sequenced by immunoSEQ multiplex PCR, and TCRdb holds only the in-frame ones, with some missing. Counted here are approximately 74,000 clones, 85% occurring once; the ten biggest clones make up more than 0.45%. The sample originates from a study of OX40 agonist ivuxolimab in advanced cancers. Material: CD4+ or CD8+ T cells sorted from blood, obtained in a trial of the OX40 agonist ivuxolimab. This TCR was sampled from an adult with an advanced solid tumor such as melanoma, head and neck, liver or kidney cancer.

The CDR3: CASSSPGGARTEAFF. In DNA, the CDR3 is TGTGCCAGCAGCTCGCCGGGAGGGGCGAGGACTGAAGCTTTCTTT. The J gene is TRBJ1-1, the V gene TRBV11-3; perhaps TRBD1 as D (5 bases). Trimming pared 4 bases from V and 5 bases from J, leaving 17 bases between. From germline, CDR1 is SGHNT and CDR2 YENEEA. The CDR3 totals 15 residues.